Listed here are 3 T cell receptor beta chains from one sample, sequenced in a study of blood T cell repertoires in COVID-19. Sequencing was performed with immunoSEQ multiplex PCR; in TCRdb, only in-frame clones are kept and a portion is missing. The repertoire holds some 74,000 clones, with nearly 90% as singletons. What was sequenced was peripheral blood. The receptors were gathered from a man in his fifties with acute or convalescent COVID-19.

This chain connects TRBV6-2 or TRBV6-3 to TRBJ1-6; D remains ambiguous. The V and J ends lost 0 bases and 7 bases respectively, with 7 bases between them. This CDR3 spans 14 amino acids. Germline V gene data show CDR1 as MNHEY and CDR2 as SVGEGT. CDR3 DNA: TGTGCCAGCAGTTACTCTGGGAGAAATTCACCCCTCCACTTT. Encoded protein: CASSYSGRNSPLHF.

This clone was recorded once. This chain connects TRBV6-5 to TRBJ1-5, with D perhaps TRBD1 (6 bases). Germline V gives CDR1 MNHEY, CDR2 SVGAGI. The V end lost 5 bases, the J end lost 7 bases, and 15 bases lay between the germline ends. This CDR3 has 14 residues. The chain's CDR3 is CASSPGHWGQPQHF. DNA of the CDR3: TGTGCCAGCAGTCCGGGACATTGGGGACAGCCCCAGCATTTT.

The CDR3 region has the DNA TGTGCCAGCAGGAGGGACAGGGACAACACTGAAGCTTTCTTT. This gives the protein CASRRDRDNTEAFF. The genes are TRBV6-5 and TRBJ1-1; 9 positions match TRBD1. Germline-derived CDR1 and CDR2 are MNHEY and SVGAGI. The trim removed 6 bases at V and 2 bases at J, leaving 4 bases unmatched. This CDR3 contains 14 residues.